Listed below are T cell receptor beta chains from one sample, sequenced in a study of vaccination and CD4 T cells after COVID-19. TCRdb re-called the PCR reads through MiXCR, storing one row per CDR3 protein. Of about 14,000 distinct CDR3 sequences in the sample, 50% to 60% were seen once. Antigen specificity for these receptors is unknown. Specimen: CD4+ T cells from blood, cultured in vitro. These receptors came from a human donor who had recovered from COVID-19. CDR3s include the opening cysteine and the closing phenylalanine or tryptophan. The D gene is left open where the match is weak. Rows may omit the clone size; those that give it use once, few, many or a size class.

cdr3_nt: TGCAGTGCTAGAGATATTAGCCAGGGTCGAGGGGAGCAGTACTTC
cdr3_aa: CSARDISQGRGEQYF
clone_size: .
v_call: TRBV20-1
j_call: TRBJ2-7
d_call: .

cdr3_nt: TGTGCCAGTAGTATAGGTGGGGCAGTCCATCAGCCCCAGCATTTT
cdr3_aa: CASSIGGAVHQPQHF
clone_size: .
v_call: TRBV19
j_call: TRBJ1-5
d_call: .

cdr3_nt: TGTGCCACCAGTGATTTCTCTAGGTCAGATACGCAGTATTTT
cdr3_aa: CATSDFSRSDTQYF
clone_size: .
v_call: TRBV24-1
j_call: TRBJ2-3
d_call: .

cdr3_nt: TGCGCCAGCAGCCAAGTTCAACGAGCTACAGATACGCAGTATTTT
cdr3_aa: CASSQVQRATDTQYF
clone_size: few
v_call: TRBV4-1
j_call: TRBJ2-3
d_call: .

cdr3_nt: TGTGCCAGCAGCCCCGTAGCGGGAGGCGCGGCAGATACGCAGTATTTT
cdr3_aa: CASSPVAGGAADTQYF
clone_size: .
v_call: TRBV11-2
j_call: TRBJ2-3
d_call: TRBD2

cdr3_nt: TGTGCCAGCAGCTTTCGGGAGGGGTATAATTCACCCCTCCACTTT
cdr3_aa: CASSFREGYNSPLHF
clone_size: .
v_call: TRBV7-9
j_call: TRBJ1-6
d_call: .

cdr3_nt: TGTGCCTGGACGGGACAGCACACCGGGGAGCTGTTTTTT
cdr3_aa: CAWTGQHTGELFF
clone_size: .
v_call: TRBV30
j_call: TRBJ2-2
d_call: TRBD1

cdr3_nt: TGTGCCAGTAGTACCCCAGGGACCACAGATACGCAGTATTTT
cdr3_aa: CASSTPGTTDTQYF
clone_size: .
v_call: TRBV19
j_call: TRBJ2-3
d_call: .

cdr3_nt: TGTGCCCGACAGGGAGGGTATGGCGGCTACACCTTC
cdr3_aa: CARQGGYGGYTF
clone_size: few
v_call: TRBV30
j_call: TRBJ1-2
d_call: TRBD1

cdr3_nt: TGTGCCAGCAGTCAGACCGGGACAGGGTCTGAGCAGTTCTTC
cdr3_aa: CASSQTGTGSEQFF
clone_size: few
v_call: TRBV27
j_call: TRBJ2-1
d_call: TRBD1

cdr3_nt: TGCAGTGCTAGAGATCTCCGGGGGATGGGCAATCAGCCCCAGCATTTT
cdr3_aa: CSARDLRGMGNQPQHF
clone_size: .
v_call: TRBV20-1
j_call: TRBJ1-5
d_call: .

cdr3_nt: TGTGCCATCAGTGAGTCCGAGGGAGGAGAGACCCAGTACTTC
cdr3_aa: CAISESEGGETQYF
clone_size: .
v_call: TRBV10-3
j_call: TRBJ2-5
d_call: .

cdr3_nt: TGTGCCAGCAGTGACCCGACTAGTCCCTACGAGCAGTACTTC
cdr3_aa: CASSDPTSPYEQYF
clone_size: .
v_call: TRBV25-1
j_call: TRBJ2-7
d_call: .

cdr3_nt: TGTGCCAGCAGCGTTAACAATGAGCAGTTCTTC
cdr3_aa: CASSVNNEQFF
clone_size: few
v_call: TRBV7-9
j_call: TRBJ2-1
d_call: .

cdr3_nt: TGTGCCAGTAAACCTAGCGGGATTCACAATGAGCAGTTCTTC
cdr3_aa: CASKPSGIHNEQFF
clone_size: .
v_call: TRBV19
j_call: TRBJ2-1
d_call: TRBD2

cdr3_nt: TGTGCCAGCAGCGAGACTAGGGGGGCGTACAATGAGCAGTTCTTC
cdr3_aa: CASSETRGAYNEQFF
clone_size: .
v_call: TRBV7-2
j_call: TRBJ2-1
d_call: .

cdr3_nt: TGTGCCTGGAGTTCGAACATCTACGAGCAGTACTTC
cdr3_aa: CAWSSNIYEQYF
clone_size: .
v_call: TRBV30
j_call: TRBJ2-7
d_call: .

cdr3_nt: TGTGCCAGCAGTGGATCGAGTGATACGCAGTATTTT
cdr3_aa: CASSGSSDTQYF
clone_size: .
v_call: TRBV6-1
j_call: TRBJ2-3
d_call: .

cdr3_nt: TGCGCCAGTCAACGGGCGCTGGGGGCTTCACCCCTCCACTTT
cdr3_aa: CASQRALGASPLHF
clone_size: .
v_call: TRBV5-1
j_call: TRBJ1-6
d_call: .

cdr3_nt: TGCAGTGCTAGAGATGGGGAGGGAGCAAGGGAGCAGTACTTC
cdr3_aa: CSARDGEGAREQYF
clone_size: .
v_call: TRBV20-1
j_call: TRBJ2-7
d_call: TRBD2

cdr3_nt: TGTGCCAGTAGGACAGGGGACAATCAGCCCCAGCATTTT
cdr3_aa: CASRTGDNQPQHF
clone_size: .
v_call: TRBV19
j_call: TRBJ1-5
d_call: TRBD1

cdr3_nt: TGCAGTGCTATTGGAGTAGCGGTTAATAACAATGAGCAGTTCTTC
cdr3_aa: CSAIGVAVNNNEQFF
clone_size: few
v_call: TRBV20-1
j_call: TRBJ2-1
d_call: .

cdr3_nt: TGTGCCAGCAGTGACTCGCGGGAGACAGATACGCAGTATTTT
cdr3_aa: CASSDSRETDTQYF
clone_size: .
v_call: TRBV6-4
j_call: TRBJ2-3
d_call: TRBD2

cdr3_nt: TGTGCCAGCTCAATAAACCGGGACCTCTATGGCTACACCTTC
cdr3_aa: CASSINRDLYGYTF
clone_size: large
v_call: TRBV18
j_call: TRBJ1-2
d_call: .

cdr3_nt: TGCAGTGCCCTGGACAGGGCCATTTCACCCCTCCACTTT
cdr3_aa: CSALDRAISPLHF
clone_size: .
v_call: TRBV20-1
j_call: TRBJ1-6
d_call: TRBD1

cdr3_nt: TGTGCCAGCAGTAAAACCTCCGGGAACACCGGGGAGCTGTTTTTT
cdr3_aa: CASSKTSGNTGELFF
clone_size: few
v_call: TRBV6-4
j_call: TRBJ2-2
d_call: .

cdr3_nt: TGTGCCACCAGCAGAGATCCGGGACCTAATGAAAAACTGTTTTTT
cdr3_aa: CATSRDPGPNEKLFF
clone_size: few
v_call: TRBV15
j_call: TRBJ1-4
d_call: .

cdr3_nt: TGCGCCAGCAGCAGACAGGGTACCACTAATGAAAAACTGTTTTTT
cdr3_aa: CASSRQGTTNEKLFF
clone_size: .
v_call: TRBV10-2
j_call: TRBJ1-4
d_call: TRBD1

cdr3_nt: TGCGCCAGCAGCTTGGGTGGGGAATACGAGCAGTACTTC
cdr3_aa: CASSLGGEYEQYF
clone_size: .
v_call: TRBV5-1
j_call: TRBJ2-7
d_call: .

cdr3_nt: TGCAGTGCTCTAAGGACTAGCGGGAGGGCCACCGGGGAGCTGTTTTTT
cdr3_aa: CSALRTSGRATGELFF
clone_size: few
v_call: TRBV20-1
j_call: TRBJ2-2
d_call: TRBD2

cdr3_nt: TGTGCCAGCAGTGAACTAGGGGGGTGGTCAGATACGCAGTATTTT
cdr3_aa: CASSELGGWSDTQYF
clone_size: .
v_call: TRBV2
j_call: TRBJ2-3
d_call: .

cdr3_nt: TGTGCCAGCAGCCAGATCCGGGACAGGGGACTAGCGGCTACCTACGAGCAGTACTTC
cdr3_aa: CASSQIRDRGLAATYEQYF
clone_size: .
v_call: TRBV11-2
j_call: TRBJ2-7
d_call: .

cdr3_nt: TGCAGTGCTACCAACCCTAGCGGGGGAAGAGGGCGCACCTACGAGCAGTACTTC
cdr3_aa: CSATNPSGGRGRTYEQYF
clone_size: few
v_call: TRBV20-1
j_call: TRBJ2-7
d_call: TRBD2

cdr3_nt: TGTGCCAGCAGCCCCCCGGGACAGGGAGGGTCATGGCTTGACGAGCAGTACTTC
cdr3_aa: CASSPPGQGGSWLDEQYF
clone_size: .
v_call: TRBV7-8
j_call: TRBJ2-7
d_call: TRBD1

cdr3_nt: TGTGCCAGCAGCATATCTAGCGGGAGTAGGTACAATGAGCAGTTCTTC
cdr3_aa: CASSISSGSRYNEQFF
clone_size: few
v_call: TRBV7-8
j_call: TRBJ2-1
d_call: TRBD2

cdr3_nt: TGTGCCAGCAGTGACAGGGTTGGCAATCAGCCCCAGCATTTT
cdr3_aa: CASSDRVGNQPQHF
clone_size: .
v_call: TRBV2
j_call: TRBJ1-5
d_call: .

cdr3_nt: TGCAGTGCGAGTGGACAGGGTGGAGAGCAGTACTTC
cdr3_aa: CSASGQGGEQYF
clone_size: few
v_call: TRBV20-1
j_call: TRBJ2-7
d_call: TRBD1

cdr3_nt: TGTGCCAGCAGCCTTACGACAGGGCCGCAAGAGACCCAGTACTTC
cdr3_aa: CASSLTTGPQETQYF
clone_size: few
v_call: TRBV7-9
j_call: TRBJ2-5
d_call: TRBD1

cdr3_nt: TGTGCCAGCAGATCCGGACAGGGAGGGAAAACTGAAGCTTTCTTT
cdr3_aa: CASRSGQGGKTEAFF
clone_size: few
v_call: TRBV28
j_call: TRBJ1-1
d_call: TRBD1

cdr3_nt: TGTGCCAGCAGTTCGACAGATACGCAGTATTTT
cdr3_aa: CASSSTDTQYF
clone_size: .
v_call: TRBV6-5
j_call: TRBJ2-3
d_call: .

cdr3_nt: TGCAGTGGTTTGACAGGAGTCAGCAATCAGCCCCAGCATTTT
cdr3_aa: CSGLTGVSNQPQHF
clone_size: medium-sized
v_call: TRBV20-1
j_call: TRBJ1-5
d_call: .